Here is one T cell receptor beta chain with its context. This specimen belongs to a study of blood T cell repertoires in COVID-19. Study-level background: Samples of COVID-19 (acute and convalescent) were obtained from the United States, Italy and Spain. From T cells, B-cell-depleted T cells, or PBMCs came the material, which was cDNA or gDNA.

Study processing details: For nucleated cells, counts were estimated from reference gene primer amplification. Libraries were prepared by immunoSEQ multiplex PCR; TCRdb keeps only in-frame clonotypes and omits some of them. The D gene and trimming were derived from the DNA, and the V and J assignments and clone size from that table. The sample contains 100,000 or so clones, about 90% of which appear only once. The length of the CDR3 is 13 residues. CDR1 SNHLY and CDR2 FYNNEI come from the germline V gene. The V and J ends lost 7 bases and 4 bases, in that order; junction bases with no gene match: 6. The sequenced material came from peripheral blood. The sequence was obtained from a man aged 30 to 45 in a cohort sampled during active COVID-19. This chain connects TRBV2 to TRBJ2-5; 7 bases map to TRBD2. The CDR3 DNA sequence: TGTGCCAGCACCGGGACTATCGGAGAGACCCAGTACTTC. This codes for CASTGTIGETQYF.